The source of this TCR beta chain is a study of T cells in Graves' hyperthyroidism and ophthalmopathy. V lost 0 bases, J lost 6 bases, and 4 bases stayed unmatched. In germline, CDR1 is LGHDT, CDR2 YNNKEL (reference sequence). The CDR3 loop spans 14 amino acids. General study results and limits: Clonotypes that were expanded in thyroid above 0.001 mostly appeared in blood too.

There were TCR beta CDR3 regions amplified from RNA transcripts. HTBI primers were the set used in a first-round RT-PCR of the TCR CDR3. Each CDR3 protein is one row after TCRdb ran MiXCR on the multiplex PCR reads. The sample has roughly 500,000 distinct CDR3 sequences, about 20% seen once. Ten or more counts support this clonotype. The target antigen is unknown. Clinicians diagnosed patients from clinical symptoms, serum thyroxine and TRAb, thyroid ultrasound and orbital computed tomography. V is TRBV3-1 and J is TRBJ2-5; 7 bases agree with TRBD2. Sequences were obtained from blood. The source is a woman between 65 and 79 years old with Graves' ophthalmopathy. CDR3: CASSQERERKTQYF. CDR3 sequence (DNA): TGTGCCAGCAGCCAAGAGCGGGAGCGCAAGACCCAGTACTTC.